These 30 T cell receptor beta chains were sequenced from one sample in a study of T-cell memory formation after mild COVID-19. MiXCR, run by TCRdb on the 5' RACE reads, gives a single entry per CDR3 protein. The data contain some 290,000 distinct CDR3 sequences, roughly 17% of them singletons. The material sequenced was PBMCs or a T cell subset sorted from them (not recorded which). These receptors were obtained from a young man who had mild COVID-19 (a few samples of this study predate the infection). Cell type and time point are not known.

The chain couples TRBV12-3 or TRBV12-4 to TRBJ1-1; D gene unclear. Deletions cut 4 bases from V and 1 base from J, with 7 bases between. This CDR3 has 13 amino acids. The chain's CDR3 is CASSWTSNTEAFF. CDR3 nucleotides: TGTGCCAGCAGTTGGACTTCGAACACTGAAGCTTTCTTT.

In this sample, this clonotype turned up many times. V and J are TRBV7-2 and TRBJ2-1; maybe TRBD1 (5 bases). The CDR3 runs 16 residues. V was clipped by 1 base and J by 0 bases, with 10 bases between them. Germline V gives CDR1 SGHTA, CDR2 FQGNSA. CDR3 loop: CASSLGQFSSYNEQFF. In nucleotides, the CDR3 is TGTGCCAGCAGCTTAGGACAGTTTAGCTCCTACAATGAGCAGTTCTTC.

This clonotype was recorded at least ten times. This chain uses TRBV9 with TRBJ2-1, with D possibly TRBD2 on 5 matching bases. V gave up 3 bases and J gave up 10 bases, with 14 bases separating them. From germline, CDR1 is SGDLS and CDR2 YYNGEE. The CDR3 is 13 residues long. The DNA of the CDR3 is TGTGCCAGCAGCGGCCCCCGGGATCACGAGCAGTTCTTC. Amino acids: CASSGPRDHEQFF.

This chain links TRBV18 with TRBJ2-1, with D unclear. CDR3 size: 13 residues. Looked up from germline, CDR1 is KGHSH and CDR2 is LQKENI. V lost 2 bases to trimming and J lost 7 bases, with 9 bases between them. The CDR3 reads CASSPMMGNEQFF. CDR3 sequence (DNA): TGTGCCAGCTCACCAATGATGGGAAATGAGCAGTTCTTC.

This clonotype was seen only a few times. The gene calls are TRBV7-9 and TRBJ2-6; D uncertain. Trimming removed 5 bases at V and 0 bases at J, with 14 bases between. Per the germline V gene, CDR1 is SEHNR and CDR2 is FQNEAQ (reference sequence). CDR3 length equals 17 residues. CDR3 sequence (DNA): TGTGCCAGCAGCCTCGCCGAGGAGTACTCTGGGGCCAACGTCCTGACTTTC. This translates into CASSLAEEYSGANVLTF.

This clonotype occurred many times. The rearrangement uses TRBV10-1 and TRBJ2-7, with 9 bases fitting TRBD1. V was pared by 0 bases and J by 6 bases, with 3 bases of the junction left unmatched. The length of the CDR3 is 14 residues. In germline, CDR1 is WNHNN, CDR2 SYGVQD (reference sequence). The DNA for the CDR3 is TGCGCCAGCAGTGAGTCGGGACAGGGAGGCGAGCAGTACTTC. It is translated as CASSESGQGGEQYF.

This clonotype has just a few counts. CDR3 bases: TGTGCCAGCAGCTTAGCGCCACTAGCGGGGAAAGAGACCCAGTACTTC. It encodes CASSLAPLAGKETQYF. This rearrangement joins TRBV7-2 to TRBJ2-5; 10 bases fit TRBD2. Trimming took 0 bases from V and 3 from J; bases not matched to a gene: 4. From germline, CDR1 is SGHTA and CDR2 FQGNSA. The CDR3 covers 16 residues.

The rearrangement uses TRBV27 and TRBJ2-3; D remains unclear. V was shortened by 2 bases and J by 6 bases, with 12 bases between the two germline ends. Looked up from germline, CDR1 is MNHEY and CDR2 is SMNVEV (reference sequence). The CDR3 runs to 14 residues. CDR3 nucleotides: TGTGCCAGCAGTTTAGCCTGGGGTGCGGATACGCAGTATTTT. Amino acids: CASSLAWGADTQYF.

This clonotype has just one count. The chain couples TRBV6-1 to TRBJ2-3; TRBD2 aligns across 8 bases. Germline V CDR1 and CDR2: MNHNS, SASEGT. V lost 7 bases to trimming and J lost 6 bases; unmatched junction nucleotides: 6. The CDR3 has 13 residues. CDR3 in DNA: TGTGCCAGCAAGGTGGTAGCGGGGGATACGCAGTATTTT. Translated, it gives CASKVVAGDTQYF.

The chain employs TRBV4-1 and TRBJ2-2, with D possibly being TRBD2 (5 bases). Trimming removed 7 bases at V and 4 bases at J, with 10 bases between. The CDR3 totals 13 residues. Germline-derived CDR1 and CDR2 are MGHRA and YSYEKL. CDR3: CASTAGVTGELFF. The DNA of the CDR3 is TGCGCCAGCACCGCCGGGGTCACCGGGGAGCTGTTTTTT.

The chain carries TRBV4-3 and TRBJ2-7, with 14 positions matching TRBD2. CDR3 length equals 16 residues. J was trimmed by 5 bases and V by 4 bases; bases with no gene match: 7. The germline CDR1 and CDR2 sequences are LGHNA and YSLEER. In DNA, the CDR3 is TGCGCCAGCAGCCGGACACGGGGACTAGCGGGGGACGAGCAGTACTTC. This gives the protein CASSRTRGLAGDEQYF.

V usage is TRBV7-9 and J usage is TRBJ2-3; 11 bases fit TRBD2. Looked up from germline, CDR1 is SEHNR and CDR2 is FQNEAQ (reference sequence). This CDR3 is 16 amino acids long. Trimming at V came to 4 bases and at J to 6 bases, leaving 9 bases not matched to a gene. This CDR3 reads CASSSTSGGQRDTQYF. The DNA of the CDR3 is TGTGCCAGCAGCTCCACTAGCGGGGGCCAGCGGGATACGCAGTATTTT.

The chain joins TRBV20-1 to TRBJ2-3, with a weak D call TRBD2 (5 bases). CDR3 length equals 11 residues. V lost 6 bases, J lost 2 bases, and 6 bases lay in between. CDR1 DFQATT and CDR2 SNEGSKA come from the germline V gene (reference sequence). The CDR3 is CSAAATDTQYF. DNA for the CDR3: TGCAGTGCAGCGGCCACAGATACGCAGTATTTT.

As for this clonotype: The junction and the germline gene differ at one end; a read error may be behind it. The rearrangement joins TRBV18 to TRBJ2-1; D possibly corresponds to TRBD1 (6 bases). CDR1 is KGHSH and CDR2 is LQKENI in the germline V gene. The CDR3 sequence is 16 residues long. CDR3 residues: CACSPGDGGAYNEQFF. The CDR3 DNA follows: TGTGCCTGCTCACCAGGGGACGGCGGAGCATACAATGAGCAGTTCTTC.

There are a few counts of this clonotype. The V gene is TRBV6-5, the J gene TRBJ2-1; no definite D call. The CDR3 covers 11 residues. Between the trimmed V and J ends, which lost 6 bases and 9 bases, there was a span of 9 bases. CDR1 is MNHEY, CDR2 SVGAGI, per germline. DNA of the CDR3: TGTGCCAGCAGCCTTGACACTGAGCAGTTCTTC. It translates to CASSLDTEQFF.

This clonotype was counted only a few times. V gene TRBV7-9 combines with J gene TRBJ2-3; D is perhaps TRBD1 (5 bases). The CDR3 totals 15 residues. V was pared by 2 bases and J by 2 bases, with 11 bases between. CDR1 SEHNR and CDR2 FQNEAQ come from the germline V gene (reference sequence). The CDR3, as DNA: TGTGCCAGCAGCTTAAGTAGCAGGGACACAGATACGCAGTATTTT. It codes for CASSLSSRDTDTQYF.

This clonotype was recorded a few times. The CDR3 sequence is CASSDSPGGNEQFF. The CDR3 DNA follows: TGTGCCAGCAGTGACTCCCCAGGGGGCAATGAGCAGTTCTTC. The chain is built from TRBV6-4 and TRBJ2-1; TRBD1 aligns across 7 bases. Germline-derived CDR1 and CDR2 are MRHNA and SNTAGT. The CDR3 is 14 residues long. The ends lost 0 bases at V and 6 bases at J; junction bases unmatched: 2.

This clonotype showed up just a few times. The rearrangement links TRBV6-6 to TRBJ1-1, with a tentative D call TRBD1 (5 bases). Germline V lookup: CDR1 MNHNY, CDR2 SVGAGI (reference sequence). The CDR3 is made up of 15 amino acids. Trimming stripped 6 bases from V and 6 bases from J, with 20 bases between. CDR3 in amino acids: CASRTVVFSLAEAFF. The CDR3 DNA reads as TGTGCCAGCAGGACAGTAGTTTTTAGTCTGGCTGAAGCTTTCTTT.

The chain uses TRBV6-5 and TRBJ2-4; D gene unclear. The germline V gene has CDR1 MNHEY and CDR2 SVGAGI. V lost 0 bases and J 3 bases, leaving 3 bases between the germline ends. The CDR3 consists of 13 residues. CDR3 protein: CASSYSGKNIQYF. The DNA for the CDR3 is TGTGCCAGCAGTTACTCCGGCAAAAACATTCAGTACTTC.

CDR3 sequence (DNA): TGTGCCAGCAGCGGAAGCGGGGCCTACTCCTACGAGCAGTACTTC. Its protein product is CASSGSGAYSYEQYF. J is TRBJ2-7 and V is TRBV7-2; 7 bases match TRBD2. V trimming: 5 bases; J trimming: 0 bases; junction bases outside the gene matches: 7. The CDR3 consists of 15 residues. CDR1 and CDR2 (germline): SGHTA, FQGNSA.

The table lists this clonotype with many counts. The chain has TRBV6-5 and TRBJ2-1; maybe TRBD1 (5 bases). V dropped 8 bases and J dropped 10 bases, with 15 bases sitting between them. The CDR3 has 12 residues. Germline V gene lookup returns CDR1 MNHEY and CDR2 SVGAGI. The CDR3 loop reads CASSQGLQEQFF. In DNA, the CDR3 is TGTGCCAGCTCCCAGGGCCTCCAGGAGCAGTTCTTC.

The chain couples TRBV27 to TRBJ1-5; 7 nucleotides agree with TRBD1. The V gene's germline CDR1 is MNHEY and CDR2 SMNVEV (reference sequence). With V trimmed by 6 bases and J by 6 bases, 8 bases remained unmatched. The length of the CDR3 is 14 residues. The CDR3 region has the DNA TGTGCCAGCAGCCGACAGGGTGGCAGTCAGCCCCAGCATTTT. This encodes CASSRQGGSQPQHF.

This clonotype occurred a few times. The chain has TRBV7-3 and TRBJ1-2; TRBD1 matches at 7 bases. V lost 5 bases and J lost 2; bases outside the gene matches: 5. Per germline, CDR1 SGHTA and CDR2 FQGTGA. The CDR3 extends over 14 amino acids. The CDR3 sequence: CASSAGQSNYGYTF. For the CDR3, the DNA is TGTGCCAGCAGCGCGGGACAGTCAAACTATGGCTACACCTTC.

The chain combines TRBV5-1 with TRBJ2-2, with no clear D. Germline values: CDR1 SGHRS, CDR2 YFSETQ. The CDR3 is made up of 15 amino acids. Trimming cost V 0 bases and J 7 bases, with 13 bases left between them. The DNA of the CDR3 is TGCGCCAGCAGCTTGGCGGGTAGCAGAGTCGGGGAGCTGTTTTTT. The encoded protein is CASSLAGSRVGELFF.

This clonotype appeared many times. This rearrangement joins TRBV6-5 to TRBJ2-7, with D perhaps TRBD2 (7 bases). The CDR3 length is 12 residues. Germline-derived CDR1 and CDR2 are MNHEY and SVGAGI. Deletions cut 4 bases from V and 13 bases from J, with 17 bases between. CDR3 amino acids: CASSSRGARTYV. CDR3 DNA: TGTGCCAGCAGTTCCCGGGGGGCCAGGACTTACGTC.

This clonotype was detected only a few times. This chain uses TRBV27 with TRBJ1-1; D call uncertain. The CDR3 totals 13 residues. From germline, CDR1 is MNHEY and CDR2 SMNVEV (reference sequence). The germline V and J ends were trimmed by 6 bases and 0 bases, with 8 bases remaining between them. DNA for the CDR3: TGTGCCAGCAGATCTGAGATGAACACTGAAGCTTTCTTT. It translates to CASRSEMNTEAFF.

V and J are TRBV7-2 and TRBJ1-5; D unresolved. V was shortened by 0 bases and J by 0 bases, with 6 bases between the two germline ends. The CDR3 extends over 15 amino acids. Germline V lookup: CDR1 SGHTA, CDR2 FQGNSA. The CDR3 loop reads CASSLAAYSNQPQHF. DNA for the CDR3: TGTGCCAGCAGCTTAGCAGCTTATAGCAATCAGCCCCAGCATTTT.

The chain recombines TRBV12-3 or TRBV12-4 with TRBJ1-5; D unresolved. Trimming pared 2 bases from V and 3 bases from J, leaving 8 bases between. The CDR3 is made up of 14 amino acids. The CDR3 protein is CASSLMAVNQPQHF. As DNA, the CDR3 is TGTGCCAGCAGTTTAATGGCAGTCAATCAGCCCCAGCATTTT.

This clonotype was detected only a few times. The genes are TRBV3-1 and TRBJ2-3, with a possible D match to TRBD2 (6 bases). V was cut by 1 base and J by 6 bases, with 20 bases left in between. Germline V gene sequence: CDR1 LGHDT, CDR2 YNNKEL (reference sequence). The CDR3 runs 17 residues. The CDR3 is CASSQAGVRSGADTQYF. The CDR3 coding sequence is TGTGCCAGCAGCCAAGCGGGGGTCCGTTCAGGCGCGGATACGCAGTATTTT.

This clonotype has a handful of counts. The chain employs TRBV7-9 and TRBJ1-1; D uncertain. The CDR3 spans 12 residues. V lost 5 bases to trimming and J lost 8 bases, with 12 bases between them. Germline lookup yields CDR1 SEHNR and CDR2 FQNEAQ (reference sequence). CDR3 DNA: TGTGCCAGCAGCCGTGACCATATGGAAGCTTTCTTT. Amino acids: CASSRDHMEAFF.